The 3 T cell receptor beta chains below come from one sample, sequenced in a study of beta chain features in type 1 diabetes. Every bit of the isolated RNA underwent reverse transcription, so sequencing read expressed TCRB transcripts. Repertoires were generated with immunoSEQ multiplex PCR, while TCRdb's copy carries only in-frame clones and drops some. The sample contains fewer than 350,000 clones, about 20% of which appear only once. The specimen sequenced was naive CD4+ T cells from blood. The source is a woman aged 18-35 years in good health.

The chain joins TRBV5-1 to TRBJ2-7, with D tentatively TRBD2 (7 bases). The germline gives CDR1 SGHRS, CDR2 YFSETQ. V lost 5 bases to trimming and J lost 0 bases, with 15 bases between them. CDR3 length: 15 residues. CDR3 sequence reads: CASRLTGRDSYEQYF. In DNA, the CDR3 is TGCGCCAGCAGACTTACAGGGAGGGACTCCTACGAGCAGTACTTC.

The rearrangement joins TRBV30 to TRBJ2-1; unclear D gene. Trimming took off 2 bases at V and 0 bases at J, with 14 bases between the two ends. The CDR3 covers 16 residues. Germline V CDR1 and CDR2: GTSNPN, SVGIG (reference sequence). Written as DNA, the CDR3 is TGTGCCTGGAGTAGAGGTCTAGTCCCCTCCTACAATGAGCAGTTCTTC. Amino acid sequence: CAWSRGLVPSYNEQFF.

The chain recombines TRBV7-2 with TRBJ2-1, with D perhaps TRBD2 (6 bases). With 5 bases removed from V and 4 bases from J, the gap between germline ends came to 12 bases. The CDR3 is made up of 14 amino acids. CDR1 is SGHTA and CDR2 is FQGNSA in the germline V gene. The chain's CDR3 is CASSPGRGYNEQFF. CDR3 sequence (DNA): TGTGCCAGCAGCCCCGGACGGGGGTACAATGAGCAGTTCTTC.